Listed here are 19 T cell receptor beta chains from one sample, sequenced in a study of OX40 agonist ivuxolimab in advanced cancers. Sequenced by immunoSEQ multiplex PCR; TCRdb stores in-frame clones only, minus some. The sample carries some 60,000 clones, roughly nine tenths recorded once. Sequenced material: CD4+ or CD8+ T cells sorted from blood, taken in a trial of the OX40 agonist ivuxolimab. Every receptor here comes from an adult with an advanced solid tumor such as melanoma, head and neck, liver or kidney cancer.

The chain is built from TRBV18 and TRBJ2-7; TRBD2 aligns across 8 bases. CDR1 and CDR2 (germline): KGHSH, LQKENI. J lost 3 bases, V lost 4 bases, and 8 bases had no gene match. CDR3 length: 15 residues. Here the CDR3 reads CASSLFTSGNYEQYF. The CDR3 DNA is TGTGCCAGCTCACTTTTTACTAGCGGTAACTACGAGCAGTACTTC. Combining the CDR3 with reference TRBV18 and TRBJ2-7 gives the whole variable domain NAGVMQNPRHLVRRRGQEARLRCSPMKGHSHVYWYRQLPEEGLKFMVYLQKENIIDESGMPKERFSAEFPKEGPSILRIQQVVRGDSAAYFCASSLFTSGNYEQYFGPGTRLTVT.

The chain has TRBV5-6 and TRBJ1-2; TRBD1 aligns across 10 bases. Trimming cost V 2 bases and J 3 bases; bases outside gene matches: 4. CDR3 size: 15 residues. CDR1 and CDR2 (germline): SGHDT, YYEEEE. The DNA of the CDR3 is TGTGCCAGCAGCTTTCGGACAGGGGGTGACTATGGCTACACCTTC. Translation gives CASSFRTGGDYGYTF. Based on the CDR3 plus reference TRBV5-6 and TRBJ1-2, the full variable domain is DAGVTQSPTHLIKTRGQQVTLRCSPKSGHDTVSWYQQALGQGPQFIFQYYEEEERQRGNFPDRFSGHQFPNYSSELNVNALLLGDSALYLCASSFRTGGDYGYTFGSGTRLTVV.

The chain recombines TRBV12-1 with TRBJ2-7; the table's D call of TRBD1 was not tested on the DNA. TRBV12-1 is reported as a pseudogene. There are 17 residues in the CDR3. DNA of the CDR3: TGTGCCAGCAGCCTCACCCATCCAGGACAGGGCAGGTACGAGCAGTACTTC. This translates into CASSLTHPGQGRYEQYF.

This chain links TRBV12-5 with TRBJ1-1, with 11 bases fitting TRBD1. Germline CDR1 and CDR2: LGHNT and FRNRAP. This CDR3 has 16 amino acids. Trimming removed 7 bases from V and 11 bases from J; junction bases left unmatched: 18. CDR3: CASANPSAGQGVVAFF. CDR3 coding DNA: TGTGCTAGTGCCAACCCCTCCGCGGGACAGGGGGTTGTGGCTTTCTTT. Full variable domain (missing parts from reference TRBV12-5 and TRBJ1-1): DARVTQTPRHKVTEMGQEVTMRCQPILGHNTVFWYRQTMMQGLELLAYFRNRAPLDDSGMPKDRFSAEMPDATLATLKIQPSEPRDSAVYFCASANPSAGQGVVAFFGQGTRLTVV.

This chain uses TRBV7-6 with TRBJ2-1, with 12 nucleotides matching TRBD2. Germline lookup yields CDR1 SGHVS and CDR2 FNYEAQ. V was clipped by 1 base and J by 10 bases; unmatched bases: 11. The CDR3 runs 17 residues. The CDR3 is CASSLGASSGGAQEQFF. For the CDR3, the DNA is TGTGCCAGCAGCTTAGGCGCGTCTAGCGGGGGGGCGCAGGAGCAGTTCTTC.

V usage is TRBV5-4 and J usage is TRBJ1-3; D is unclear. The length of the CDR3 is 19 residues. Trimming stripped 1 base from V and 0 bases from J, with 20 bases between. Looked up from germline, CDR1 is SGHNT and CDR2 is YYREEE (reference sequence). CDR3 nucleotide sequence: TGTGCCAGCAGCTTGTCGGGTCCCTTCGATTCGAGCTCTGGAAACACCATATATTTT. It translates to CASSLSGPFDSSSGNTIYF.

The chain joins TRBV6-5 to TRBJ2-7; no reliable D call. The V end was cut by 5 bases, the J end by 5 bases, with 16 bases between. This CDR3 contains 14 residues. Germline V lookup: CDR1 MNHEY, CDR2 SVGAGI. The DNA for the CDR3 is TGTGCCAGCAGTCACACTACGGGTAACAACGAGCAGTACTTC. Translating it yields CASSHTTGNNEQYF.

The chain links TRBV30 to TRBJ2-3; D could derive from TRBD1 or TRBD2 (5 bases each). The V end was cut by 4 bases, the J end by 6 bases, with 23 bases between. Looked up from germline, CDR1 is GTSNPN and CDR2 is SVGIG (reference sequence). This CDR3 is 16 amino acids long. The CDR3 loop is CAWTVVRDPWADTQYF. The CDR3 DNA follows: TGTGCCTGGACAGTGGTTCGGGACCCTTGGGCGGATACGCAGTATTTT.

This rearrangement joins TRBV27 to TRBJ2-3; 10 bases fit TRBD2. After removal of 2 bases from V and 2 bases from J, the junction contained 7 bases not matched to a gene. The CDR3 runs 17 residues. Germline V gene sequence: CDR1 MNHEY, CDR2 SMNVEV (reference sequence). CDR3 sequence (DNA): TGTGCCAGCAGTTTAAGCGGGGGGGCCACCTACACAGATACGCAGTATTTT. Its translation: CASSLSGGATYTDTQYF.

V is TRBV10-3 and J is TRBJ1-1; D remains unclear. Deletions cut 3 bases from V and 2 bases from J, with 13 bases between. The CDR3 length is 15 residues. CDR1 is ENHRY and CDR2 is SYGVKD in the germline V gene. The CDR3 region is CAISDVGDLNTEAFF. The CDR3 DNA sequence: TGTGCCATCAGTGATGTAGGAGATTTAAACACTGAAGCTTTCTTT.

CDR3 sequence: CASSEGTLGYEQYF. CDR3 bases: TGTGCCAGCAGTGAAGGGACACTAGGCTACGAGCAGTACTTC. The gene calls are TRBV2 and TRBJ2-7; D possibly matches TRBD1 or TRBD2 (5 bases each). This CDR3 contains 14 residues. Germline V lookup: CDR1 SNHLY, CDR2 FYNNEI. Trimming shortened V by 1 base and J by 3 bases, and 10 bases separated the two germline ends.

V is TRBV6-1 and J is TRBJ2-1; TRBD1 aligns across 8 bases. The V gene's germline CDR1 is MNHNS and CDR2 SASEGT. With 6 bases clipped from V and 6 bases from J, the junction kept 7 bases outside the gene matches. There are 14 residues in the CDR3. The CDR3 is CASSDRGVGNEQFF. CDR3 coding DNA: TGTGCCAGCAGCGACAGGGGAGTGGGCAATGAGCAGTTCTTC.

V gene TRBV15 combines with J gene TRBJ1-3; tentative D call: TRBD1 (6 bases). V lost 0 bases, J lost 4 bases, and 16 bases lay in between. Germline loops: CDR1 LNHNV, CDR2 YYDKDF (reference sequence). The CDR3 is 17 amino acids. The DNA for the CDR3 is TGTGCCACCAGCAGAGATAGGGGAGGGCAGGGGGGAAACACCATATATTTT. This sequence encodes CATSRDRGGQGGNTIYF. Full variable domain (outside the CDR3, taken from reference TRBV15 and TRBJ1-3): DAMVIQNPRYQVTQFGKPVTLSCSQTLNHNVMYWYQQKSSQAPKLLFHYYDKDFNNEADTPDNFQSRRPNTSFCFLDIRSPGLGDTAMYLCATSRDRGGQGGNTIYFGEGSWLTVV.

The chain is built from TRBV10-2 and TRBJ1-6, with a tentative D call TRBD1 (5 bases). Germline V gives CDR1 WSHSY, CDR2 SAAADI. Trimming cost V 6 bases and J 14 bases, with 17 bases left between them. CDR3 size: 13 residues. CDR3 residues: CASSPAGESALHF. The CDR3, as DNA: TGCGCCAGCAGCCCTGCGGGGGAATCGGCCCTCCACTTT.

This chain joins TRBV2 and TRBJ2-4; D might be TRBD1 (5 bases). The germline V and J ends were trimmed by 4 bases and 0 bases, with 10 bases remaining between them. The CDR3 is 15 residues long. In germline, CDR1 is SNHLY, CDR2 FYNNEI. The CDR3, as DNA: TGTGCCAGCAGTGTGAGACAGCTAGCCAAAAACATTCAGTACTTC. It yields the protein CASSVRQLAKNIQYF.

The rearrangement joins TRBV2 to TRBJ1-2; 10 bases match TRBD1. V shed 8 bases, J shed 4 bases, and the junction held 4 bases outside the gene matches. The germline V gene has CDR1 SNHLY and CDR2 FYNNEI. The CDR3 contains 13 residues. The DNA of the CDR3 is TGTGCCAGCCTAGACAGGGGGCTCTATGGCTACACCTTC. Protein sequence: CASLDRGLYGYTF.

V gene TRBV7-9 combines with J gene TRBJ1-2; D gene ambiguous. The CDR3 contains 12 residues. Trimming removed 4 bases at V and 6 bases at J, with 9 bases between. Germline V gives CDR1 SEHNR, CDR2 FQNEAQ (reference sequence). For the CDR3, the DNA is TGTGCCAGCAGCTCATTGGTTGATGGCTACACCTTC. Amino acid sequence: CASSSLVDGYTF.

The gene calls are TRBV6-1 and TRBJ2-7; D is possibly TRBD1 (6 bases). The CDR3 runs to 14 residues. Trimming shortened V by 7 bases and J by 2 bases, and 15 bases separated the two germline ends. The V gene's germline CDR1 is MNHNS and CDR2 SASEGT. The CDR3 DNA follows: TGTGCCAGCACCCCGGGACACCTAACCTACGAGCAGTACTTC. It translates to CASTPGHLTYEQYF.

CDR3 in amino acids: CASSFYRNTGELFF. CDR3 in DNA: TGTGCCAGCAGCTTTTACAGGAACACCGGGGAGCTGTTTTTT. The genes are TRBV7-6 and TRBJ2-2; D gene uncertain. There are 14 residues in the CDR3. CDR1 and CDR2 from the germline V gene are SGHVS and FNYEAQ. V was trimmed by 3 bases and J by 1 base, leaving 6 bases between them.